The T cell receptor beta chain described here comes from a study of T cells in Graves' hyperthyroidism and ophthalmopathy. The study's findings and limits: Most clonotypes expanded in the thyroid (above 0.001) were also present in blood.

The CDR3 regions of TCR beta were amplified from RNA transcripts. Researchers ran a first-round RT-PCR on the TCR CDR3 using the HTBI primer set. Via MiXCR, TCRdb re-called the multiplex PCR reads, giving one row per CDR3 protein. The data contain under 700,000 distinct CDR3 sequences, over 15% of them seen just once; the ten biggest clones take up around 19%. There are 12 residues in the CDR3. V gave up 3 bases and J gave up 10 bases; unmatched junction bases: 3. Germline lookup yields CDR1 DFQATT and CDR2 SNEGSKA (reference sequence). There are many counts of this clonotype. What it binds is unknown.

Source material: blood. The TCR sequence derives from a woman younger than 35 with Graves' hyperthyroidism. V is TRBV20-1 and J is TRBJ2-1; 10 bases map to TRBD2. The CDR3 region has the DNA TGCAGTGCTAGCGCACTAGCGGGAGAGCAGTTCTTC. This encodes CSASALAGEQFF.